This entry is about one T cell receptor (beta chain). The antigen is unknown. Just one base apart from a much larger clone, this may be a read error. As previously described, bulk TCR libraries were made using listed TCR primers. TCRdb used MiXCR to reprocess the PCR reads, holding one entry per CDR3 protein. Counted here are approximately 500,000 distinct CDR3 sequences, about 25% occurring once; the ten biggest clones make up 0.76%. Naive CD8 T cells were picked out by sorting for CD8+CD4-CCR7+CD45RA+. The entry originates in a study of molecular identifiers for immune sequencing clone quantification. General study points: Effector cells had over 99% of their molecules in clones above 20 RNA copies, while naive cells had under 1%.

Sequencing was done on a sample of naive CD8+ T cells from blood, with Jurkat cell RNA spiked in. Subset reported: FACS-sorted CD8+CD4-CCR7+CD45RA+ naive T cells. The source is a human donor in good health. Some libraries in this study had Jurkat cell RNA spiked in.

The CDR3 nucleotides read TGTGGCAGCAGCTTCGGGGGCCCAGATACGCAGTATTTT. Translation gives CGSSFGGPDTQYF. This chain links TRBV7-2 with TRBJ2-3; the D gene could be TRBD1 or TRBD2 (6 bases each). The CDR3 is made up of 13 amino acids. In germline, CDR1 is SGHTA, CDR2 FQGNSA.